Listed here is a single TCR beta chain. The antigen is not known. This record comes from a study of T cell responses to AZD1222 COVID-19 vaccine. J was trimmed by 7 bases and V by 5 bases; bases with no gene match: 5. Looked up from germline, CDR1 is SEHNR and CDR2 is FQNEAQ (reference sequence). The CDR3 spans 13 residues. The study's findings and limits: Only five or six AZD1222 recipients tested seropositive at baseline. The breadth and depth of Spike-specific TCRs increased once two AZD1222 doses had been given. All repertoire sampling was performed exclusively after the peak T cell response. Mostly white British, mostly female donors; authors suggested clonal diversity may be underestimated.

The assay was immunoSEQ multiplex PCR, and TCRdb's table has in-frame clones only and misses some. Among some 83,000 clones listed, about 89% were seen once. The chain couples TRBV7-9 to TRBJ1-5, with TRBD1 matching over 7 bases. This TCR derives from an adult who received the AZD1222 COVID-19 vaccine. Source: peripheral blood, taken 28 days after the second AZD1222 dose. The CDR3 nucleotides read TGTGCCAGCAGCCAGGACAGGTGGCAGCCCCAGCATTTT. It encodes CASSQDRWQPQHF.